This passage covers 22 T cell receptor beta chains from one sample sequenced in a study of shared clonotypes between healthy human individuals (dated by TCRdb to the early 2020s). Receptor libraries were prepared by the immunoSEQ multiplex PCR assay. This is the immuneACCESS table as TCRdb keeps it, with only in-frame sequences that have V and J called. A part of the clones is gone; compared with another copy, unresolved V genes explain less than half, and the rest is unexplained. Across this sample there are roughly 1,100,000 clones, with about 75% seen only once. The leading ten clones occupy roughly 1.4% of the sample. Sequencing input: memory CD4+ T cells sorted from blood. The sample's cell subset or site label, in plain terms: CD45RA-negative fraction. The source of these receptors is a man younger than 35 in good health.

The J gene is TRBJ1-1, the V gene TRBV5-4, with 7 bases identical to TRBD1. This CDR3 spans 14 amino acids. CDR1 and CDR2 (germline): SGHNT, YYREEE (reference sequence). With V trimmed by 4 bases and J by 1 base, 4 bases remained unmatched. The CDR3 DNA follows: TGTGCCAGCAGCCCGGGACAGCCGAACACTGAAGCTTTCTTT. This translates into CASSPGQPNTEAFF.

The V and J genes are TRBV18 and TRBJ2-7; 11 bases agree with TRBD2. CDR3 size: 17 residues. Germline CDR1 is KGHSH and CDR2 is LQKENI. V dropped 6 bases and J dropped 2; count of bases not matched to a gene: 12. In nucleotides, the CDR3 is TGTGCCAGCTCCTTAGCTATAGCGGGAGGGCCGCCCTACGAGCAGTACTTC. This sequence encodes CASSLAIAGGPPYEQYF.

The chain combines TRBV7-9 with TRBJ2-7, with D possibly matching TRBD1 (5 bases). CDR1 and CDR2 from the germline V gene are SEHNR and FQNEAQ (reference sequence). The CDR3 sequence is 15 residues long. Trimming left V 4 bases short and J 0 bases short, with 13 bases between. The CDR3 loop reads CASSSPDISSYEQYF. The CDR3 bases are TGTGCCAGCAGCTCGCCGGACATTAGCTCCTACGAGCAGTACTTC.

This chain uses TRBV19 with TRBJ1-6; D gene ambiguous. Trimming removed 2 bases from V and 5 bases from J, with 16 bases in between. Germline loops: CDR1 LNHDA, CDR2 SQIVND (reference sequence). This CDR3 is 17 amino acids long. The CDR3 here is CASSIPTRRGNNSPLHF. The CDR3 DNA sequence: TGTGCCAGTAGTATACCAACCCGAAGAGGCAATAATTCACCCCTCCACTTT.

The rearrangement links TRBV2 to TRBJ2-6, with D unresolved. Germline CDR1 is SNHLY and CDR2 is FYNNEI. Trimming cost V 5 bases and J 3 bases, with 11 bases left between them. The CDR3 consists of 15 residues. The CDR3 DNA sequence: TGTGCCAGCAGTATCTCGGTTGGTGGGGCCAACGTCCTGACTTTC. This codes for CASSISVGGANVLTF.

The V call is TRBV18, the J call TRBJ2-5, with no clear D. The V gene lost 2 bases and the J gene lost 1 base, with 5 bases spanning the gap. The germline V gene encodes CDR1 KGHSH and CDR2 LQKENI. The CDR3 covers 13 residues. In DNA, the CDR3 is TGTGCCAGCTCACCAAGGCCCCAAGAGACCCAGTACTTC. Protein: CASSPRPQETQYF.

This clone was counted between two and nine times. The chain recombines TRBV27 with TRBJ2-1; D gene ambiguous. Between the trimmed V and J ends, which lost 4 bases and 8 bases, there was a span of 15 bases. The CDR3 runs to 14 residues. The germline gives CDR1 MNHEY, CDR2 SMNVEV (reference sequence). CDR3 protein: CASSSPLAGHEQFF. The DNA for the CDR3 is TGTGCCAGCAGTTCCCCCTTGGCAGGCCATGAGCAGTTCTTC.

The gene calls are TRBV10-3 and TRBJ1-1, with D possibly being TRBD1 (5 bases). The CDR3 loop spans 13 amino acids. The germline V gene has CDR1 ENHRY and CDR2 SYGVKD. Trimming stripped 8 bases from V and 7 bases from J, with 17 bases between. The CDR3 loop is CAISTGGFVEAFF. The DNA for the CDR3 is TGTGCCATCTCAACAGGCGGATTCGTTGAAGCTTTCTTT.

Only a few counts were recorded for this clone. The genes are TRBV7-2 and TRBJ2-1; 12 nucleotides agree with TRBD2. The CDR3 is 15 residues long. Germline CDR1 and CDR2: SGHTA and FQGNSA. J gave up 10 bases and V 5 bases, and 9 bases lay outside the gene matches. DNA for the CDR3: TGTGCCAGCAGCGCAGGACTAGCGGGGACGCTGGAGCAGTTCTTC. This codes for CASSAGLAGTLEQFF.

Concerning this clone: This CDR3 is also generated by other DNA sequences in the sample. The DNA of the CDR3 is TGCGCCAGCAGCTTGGCTGGGACAGGGGGACAAGAGACCCAGTACTTC. Amino acid sequence: CASSLAGTGGQETQYF. The J gene is TRBJ2-5, the V gene TRBV5-1, with TRBD1 matching 11 bases. The CDR3 contains 16 residues. The J segment lost 2 bases and the V segment lost 0 bases, leaving 3 bases of the junction unmatched. Germline CDR1 and CDR2: SGHRS and YFSETQ.

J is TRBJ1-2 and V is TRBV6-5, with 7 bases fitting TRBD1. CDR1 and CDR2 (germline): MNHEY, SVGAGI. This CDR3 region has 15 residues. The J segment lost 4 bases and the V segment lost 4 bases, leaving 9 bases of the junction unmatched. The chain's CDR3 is CASSLGTAWSYGYTF. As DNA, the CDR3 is TGTGCCAGCAGTTTAGGGACAGCGTGGTCCTATGGCTACACCTTC.

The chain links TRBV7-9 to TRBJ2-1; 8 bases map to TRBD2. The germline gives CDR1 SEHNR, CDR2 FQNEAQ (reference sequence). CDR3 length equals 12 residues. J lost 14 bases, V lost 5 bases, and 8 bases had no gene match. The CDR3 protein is CASSRRWTSKFF. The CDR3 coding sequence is TGTGCCAGCAGCCGACGGTGGACTAGCAAGTTCTTC.

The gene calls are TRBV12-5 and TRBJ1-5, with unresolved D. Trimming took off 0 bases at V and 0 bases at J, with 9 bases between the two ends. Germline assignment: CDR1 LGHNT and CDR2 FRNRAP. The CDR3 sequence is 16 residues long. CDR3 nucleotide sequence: TGTGCTAGTGGTTTGGTACTCGGGTATAGCAATCAGCCCCAGCATTTT. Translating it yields CASGLVLGYSNQPQHF.

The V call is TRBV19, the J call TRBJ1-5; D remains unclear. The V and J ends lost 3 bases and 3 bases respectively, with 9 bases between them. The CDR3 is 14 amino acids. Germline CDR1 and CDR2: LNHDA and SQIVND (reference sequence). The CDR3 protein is CASSMWGNNQPQHF. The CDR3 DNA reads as TGTGCCAGTAGTATGTGGGGTAACAATCAGCCCCAGCATTTT.

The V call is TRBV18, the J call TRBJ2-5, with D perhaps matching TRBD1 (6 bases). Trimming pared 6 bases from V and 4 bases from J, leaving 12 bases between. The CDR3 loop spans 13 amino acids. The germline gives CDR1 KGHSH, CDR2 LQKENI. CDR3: CASSHRALETQYF. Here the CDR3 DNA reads TGTGCCAGCTCGCACAGGGCCCTAGAGACCCAGTACTTC. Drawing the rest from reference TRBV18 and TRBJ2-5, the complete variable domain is NAGVMQNPRHLVRRRGQEARLRCSPMKGHSHVYWYRQLPEEGLKFMVYLQKENIIDESGMPKERFSAEFPKEGPSILRIQQVVRGDSAAYFCASSHRALETQYFGPGTRLLVL.

The CDR3 here is CAWSVLDNEKLFF. The CDR3, as DNA: TGTGCCTGGAGTGTTTTGGACAACGAAAAACTGTTTTTT. The V and J genes are TRBV30 and TRBJ1-4, with D maybe TRBD1 (5 bases). This CDR3 contains 13 residues. V dropped 0 bases and J dropped 8 bases, with 10 bases sitting between them. The V gene's germline CDR1 is GTSNPN and CDR2 SVGIG (reference sequence).

In DNA, the CDR3 is TGTGCCAGCAGGCCAACAGGGGTCACCGGGGAGCTGTTTTTT. This sequence encodes CASRPTGVTGELFF. The chain couples TRBV6-5 to TRBJ2-2; 7 nucleotides match TRBD1. This CDR3 region has 14 residues. J was trimmed by 4 bases and V by 6 bases; bases with no gene match: 5. Germline V gene sequence: CDR1 MNHEY, CDR2 SVGAGI.

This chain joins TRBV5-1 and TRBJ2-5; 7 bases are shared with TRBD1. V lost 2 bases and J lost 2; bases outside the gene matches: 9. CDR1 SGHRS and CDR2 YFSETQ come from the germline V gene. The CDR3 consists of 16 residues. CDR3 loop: CASSFEGSGGQETQYF. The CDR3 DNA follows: TGCGCCAGCAGCTTCGAGGGGTCAGGGGGTCAAGAGACCCAGTACTTC. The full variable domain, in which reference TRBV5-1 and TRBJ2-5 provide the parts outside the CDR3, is KAGVTQTPRYLIKTRGQQVTLSCSPISGHRSVSWYQQTPGQGLQFLFEYFSETQRNKGNFPGRFSGRQFSNSRSEMNVSTLELGDSALYLCASSFEGSGGQETQYFGPGTRLLVL.

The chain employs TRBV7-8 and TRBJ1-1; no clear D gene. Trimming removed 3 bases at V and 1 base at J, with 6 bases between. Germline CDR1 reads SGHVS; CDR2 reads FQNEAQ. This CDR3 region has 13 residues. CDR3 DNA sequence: TGTGCCAGCAGCTTCCAGTCGAACACTGAAGCTTTCTTT. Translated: CASSFQSNTEAFF.

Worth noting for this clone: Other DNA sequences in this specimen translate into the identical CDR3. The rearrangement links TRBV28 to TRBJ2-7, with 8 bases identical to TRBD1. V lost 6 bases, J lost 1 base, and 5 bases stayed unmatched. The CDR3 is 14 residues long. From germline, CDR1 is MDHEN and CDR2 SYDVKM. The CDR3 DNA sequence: TGTGCCAGCAGGGGGACAGGATCTTCCTACGAGCAGTACTTC. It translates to CASRGTGSSYEQYF.

CDR3 in DNA: TGTGCCTCTAAGGCCTCATTAGGGAATGGGGAATCCTACGAGCAGTACTTC. Its translation is CASKASLGNGESYEQYF. The chain uses TRBV10-3 and TRBJ2-7; D gene uncertain. Trimming took 11 bases from V and 1 from J, leaving 27 bases between them. Germline CDR1 ENHRY, CDR2 SYGVKD. The CDR3 consists of 17 residues.

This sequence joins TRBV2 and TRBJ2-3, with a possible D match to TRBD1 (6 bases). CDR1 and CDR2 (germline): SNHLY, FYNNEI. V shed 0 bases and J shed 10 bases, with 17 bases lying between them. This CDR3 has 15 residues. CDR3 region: CASSEADRASPPQYF. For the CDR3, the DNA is TGTGCCAGCAGTGAAGCGGACAGAGCGAGCCCCCCGCAGTATTTT.